The source of this T cell receptor (beta chain) is a study of OX40 agonist ivuxolimab in advanced cancers. Sequencing used immunoSEQ multiplex PCR; TCRdb keeps in-frame clones, though not all of them. The sample shows around 35,000 clones, approximately 84% of them seen only once. Germline-derived CDR1 and CDR2 are SGDLS and YYNGEE. The CDR3 spans 18 residues. Trimming pared 0 bases from V and 2 bases from J, leaving 21 bases between. The sample here was CD4+ or CD8+ T cells sorted from blood, taken in a trial of the OX40 agonist ivuxolimab. This receptor was taken from an adult with an advanced solid tumor such as melanoma, head and neck, liver or kidney cancer. This chain uses TRBV9 with TRBJ2-7; D may be TRBD1 or TRBD2 (6 bases each). In DNA form, the CDR3 reads TGTGCCAGCAGCGTAGGATCGTTGGGGTTGGGGGGCACCTACGAGCAGTACTTC. Protein product: CASSVGSLGLGGTYEQYF.